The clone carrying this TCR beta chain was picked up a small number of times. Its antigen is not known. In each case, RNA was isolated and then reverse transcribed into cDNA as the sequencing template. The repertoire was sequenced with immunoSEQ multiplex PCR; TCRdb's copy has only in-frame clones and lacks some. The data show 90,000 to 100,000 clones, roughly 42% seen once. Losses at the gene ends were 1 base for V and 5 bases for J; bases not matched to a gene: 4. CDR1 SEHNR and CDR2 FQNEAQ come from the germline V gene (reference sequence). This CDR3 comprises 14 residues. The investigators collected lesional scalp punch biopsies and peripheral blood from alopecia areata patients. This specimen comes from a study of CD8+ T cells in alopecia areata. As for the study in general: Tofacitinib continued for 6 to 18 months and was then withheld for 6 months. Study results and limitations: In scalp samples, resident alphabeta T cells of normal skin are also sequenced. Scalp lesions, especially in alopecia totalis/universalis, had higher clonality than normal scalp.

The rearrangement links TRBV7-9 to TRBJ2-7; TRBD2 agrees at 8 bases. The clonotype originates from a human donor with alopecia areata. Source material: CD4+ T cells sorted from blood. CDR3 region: CASSLGREVDEQYF. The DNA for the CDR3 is TGTGCCAGCAGCTTAGGGCGGGAGGTTGACGAGCAGTACTTC.